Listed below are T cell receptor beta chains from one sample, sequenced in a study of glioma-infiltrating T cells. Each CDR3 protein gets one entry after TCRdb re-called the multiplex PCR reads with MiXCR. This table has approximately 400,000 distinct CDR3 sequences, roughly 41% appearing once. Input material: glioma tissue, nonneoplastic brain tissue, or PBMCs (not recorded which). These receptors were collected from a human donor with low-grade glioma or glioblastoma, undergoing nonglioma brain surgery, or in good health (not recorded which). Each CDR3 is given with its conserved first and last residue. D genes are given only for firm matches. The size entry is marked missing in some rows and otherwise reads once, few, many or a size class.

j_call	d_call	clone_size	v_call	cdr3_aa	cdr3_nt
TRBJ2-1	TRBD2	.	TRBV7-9	CASSLPTSKSYNEQFF	TGTGCCAGCAGCCTCCCGACTAGCAAGTCCTACAATGAGCAGTTCTTC
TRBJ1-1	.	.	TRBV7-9	CASSLSGRNTEAFF	TGTGCCAGCAGCCTTTCGGGGAGGAACACTGAAGCTTTCTTT
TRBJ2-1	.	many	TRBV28	CASSSAYNEQFF	TGTGCCAGCAGTTCCGCCTACAATGAGCAGTTCTTC
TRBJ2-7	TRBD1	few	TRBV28	CASSLSGQALYEQYF	TGTGCCAGCAGTTTATCGGGACAGGCGCTCTACGAGCAGTACTTC
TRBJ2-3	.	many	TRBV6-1	CASRQQISTDTQYF	TGTGCCAGCAGACAGCAAATTAGCACAGATACGCAGTATTTT
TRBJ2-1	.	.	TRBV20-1	CSASRQVQNWGYNEQFF	TGCAGTGCTTCCCGACAGGTCCAAAATTGGGGTTACAATGAGCAGTTCTTC
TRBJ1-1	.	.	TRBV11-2	CASSQVPYDEAFF	TGTGCCAGCAGCCAGGTCCCTTACGATGAAGCTTTCTTT
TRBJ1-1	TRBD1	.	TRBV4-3	CASSRRQGVGAEAFF	TGCGCCAGCAGCCGGAGACAGGGTGTTGGGGCTGAAGCTTTCTTT
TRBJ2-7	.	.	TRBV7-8	CASSPPLGKSYEQYF	TGTGCCAGCAGCCCCCCGCTAGGGAAGTCCTACGAGCAGTACTTC
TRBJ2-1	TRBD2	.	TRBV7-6	CASSLREGYEQFF	TGTGCTAGCAGCTTGCGGGAGGGGTATGAGCAGTTCTTC
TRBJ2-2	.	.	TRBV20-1	CSARGNRQTNTGELFF	TGCAGTGCTAGGGGGAATCGGCAGACGAACACCGGGGAGCTGTTTTTT
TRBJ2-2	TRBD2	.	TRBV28	CASSSLTGRARNTGELFF	TGTGCCAGCAGTTCCCTCACCGGGAGGGCCAGGAACACCGGGGAGCTGTTTTTT
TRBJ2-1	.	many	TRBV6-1	CASRRFEGDSEQFF	TGTGCCAGCAGGAGGTTCGAGGGAGATAGTGAGCAGTTCTTC
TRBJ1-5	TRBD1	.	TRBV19	CASTLDRASNQPQHF	TGTGCCAGTACTCTGGACAGGGCTAGCAATCAGCCCCAGCATTTT
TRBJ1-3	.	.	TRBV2	CASNQDLSGNTIYF	TGTGCCAGCAACCAGGACCTCTCTGGAAACACCATATATTTT
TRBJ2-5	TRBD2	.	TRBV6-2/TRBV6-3	CASSFPLAGGFQETKYF	TGTGCCAGCAGTTTCCCCTTAGCGGGAGGGTTCCAAGAGACCAAGTACTTC
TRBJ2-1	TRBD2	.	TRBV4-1	CASSQGRTSGRYNEQFF	TGCGCCAGCAGCCAAGGTCGGACTAGCGGGAGGTACAATGAGCAGTTCTTC
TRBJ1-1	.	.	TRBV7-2	CTSSQTRRGTEAFF	TGTACCAGCAGCCAGACAAGGCGGGGCACTGAAGCTTTCTTT
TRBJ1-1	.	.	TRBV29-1	CSVGRTNMNTEAFF	TGCAGCGTTGGAAGGACAAACATGAACACTGAAGCTTTCTTT
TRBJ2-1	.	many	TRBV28	CASSSSAVIEQFF	TGTGCCAGCAGTTCATCGGCGGTAATTGAGCAGTTCTTC
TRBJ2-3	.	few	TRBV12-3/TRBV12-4	CASSLLARSLDTQYF	TGTGCCAGCAGTCTACTAGCCAGATCTTTAGATACGCAGTATTTT
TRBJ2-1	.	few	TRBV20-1	CSARGESYNEQFF	TGCAGTGCTAGGGGGGAGTCCTACAATGAGCAGTTCTTC
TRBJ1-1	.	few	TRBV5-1	CASSLSYLGTEAFF	TGCGCCAGCAGCTTAAGTTATCTAGGGACTGAAGCTTTCTTT